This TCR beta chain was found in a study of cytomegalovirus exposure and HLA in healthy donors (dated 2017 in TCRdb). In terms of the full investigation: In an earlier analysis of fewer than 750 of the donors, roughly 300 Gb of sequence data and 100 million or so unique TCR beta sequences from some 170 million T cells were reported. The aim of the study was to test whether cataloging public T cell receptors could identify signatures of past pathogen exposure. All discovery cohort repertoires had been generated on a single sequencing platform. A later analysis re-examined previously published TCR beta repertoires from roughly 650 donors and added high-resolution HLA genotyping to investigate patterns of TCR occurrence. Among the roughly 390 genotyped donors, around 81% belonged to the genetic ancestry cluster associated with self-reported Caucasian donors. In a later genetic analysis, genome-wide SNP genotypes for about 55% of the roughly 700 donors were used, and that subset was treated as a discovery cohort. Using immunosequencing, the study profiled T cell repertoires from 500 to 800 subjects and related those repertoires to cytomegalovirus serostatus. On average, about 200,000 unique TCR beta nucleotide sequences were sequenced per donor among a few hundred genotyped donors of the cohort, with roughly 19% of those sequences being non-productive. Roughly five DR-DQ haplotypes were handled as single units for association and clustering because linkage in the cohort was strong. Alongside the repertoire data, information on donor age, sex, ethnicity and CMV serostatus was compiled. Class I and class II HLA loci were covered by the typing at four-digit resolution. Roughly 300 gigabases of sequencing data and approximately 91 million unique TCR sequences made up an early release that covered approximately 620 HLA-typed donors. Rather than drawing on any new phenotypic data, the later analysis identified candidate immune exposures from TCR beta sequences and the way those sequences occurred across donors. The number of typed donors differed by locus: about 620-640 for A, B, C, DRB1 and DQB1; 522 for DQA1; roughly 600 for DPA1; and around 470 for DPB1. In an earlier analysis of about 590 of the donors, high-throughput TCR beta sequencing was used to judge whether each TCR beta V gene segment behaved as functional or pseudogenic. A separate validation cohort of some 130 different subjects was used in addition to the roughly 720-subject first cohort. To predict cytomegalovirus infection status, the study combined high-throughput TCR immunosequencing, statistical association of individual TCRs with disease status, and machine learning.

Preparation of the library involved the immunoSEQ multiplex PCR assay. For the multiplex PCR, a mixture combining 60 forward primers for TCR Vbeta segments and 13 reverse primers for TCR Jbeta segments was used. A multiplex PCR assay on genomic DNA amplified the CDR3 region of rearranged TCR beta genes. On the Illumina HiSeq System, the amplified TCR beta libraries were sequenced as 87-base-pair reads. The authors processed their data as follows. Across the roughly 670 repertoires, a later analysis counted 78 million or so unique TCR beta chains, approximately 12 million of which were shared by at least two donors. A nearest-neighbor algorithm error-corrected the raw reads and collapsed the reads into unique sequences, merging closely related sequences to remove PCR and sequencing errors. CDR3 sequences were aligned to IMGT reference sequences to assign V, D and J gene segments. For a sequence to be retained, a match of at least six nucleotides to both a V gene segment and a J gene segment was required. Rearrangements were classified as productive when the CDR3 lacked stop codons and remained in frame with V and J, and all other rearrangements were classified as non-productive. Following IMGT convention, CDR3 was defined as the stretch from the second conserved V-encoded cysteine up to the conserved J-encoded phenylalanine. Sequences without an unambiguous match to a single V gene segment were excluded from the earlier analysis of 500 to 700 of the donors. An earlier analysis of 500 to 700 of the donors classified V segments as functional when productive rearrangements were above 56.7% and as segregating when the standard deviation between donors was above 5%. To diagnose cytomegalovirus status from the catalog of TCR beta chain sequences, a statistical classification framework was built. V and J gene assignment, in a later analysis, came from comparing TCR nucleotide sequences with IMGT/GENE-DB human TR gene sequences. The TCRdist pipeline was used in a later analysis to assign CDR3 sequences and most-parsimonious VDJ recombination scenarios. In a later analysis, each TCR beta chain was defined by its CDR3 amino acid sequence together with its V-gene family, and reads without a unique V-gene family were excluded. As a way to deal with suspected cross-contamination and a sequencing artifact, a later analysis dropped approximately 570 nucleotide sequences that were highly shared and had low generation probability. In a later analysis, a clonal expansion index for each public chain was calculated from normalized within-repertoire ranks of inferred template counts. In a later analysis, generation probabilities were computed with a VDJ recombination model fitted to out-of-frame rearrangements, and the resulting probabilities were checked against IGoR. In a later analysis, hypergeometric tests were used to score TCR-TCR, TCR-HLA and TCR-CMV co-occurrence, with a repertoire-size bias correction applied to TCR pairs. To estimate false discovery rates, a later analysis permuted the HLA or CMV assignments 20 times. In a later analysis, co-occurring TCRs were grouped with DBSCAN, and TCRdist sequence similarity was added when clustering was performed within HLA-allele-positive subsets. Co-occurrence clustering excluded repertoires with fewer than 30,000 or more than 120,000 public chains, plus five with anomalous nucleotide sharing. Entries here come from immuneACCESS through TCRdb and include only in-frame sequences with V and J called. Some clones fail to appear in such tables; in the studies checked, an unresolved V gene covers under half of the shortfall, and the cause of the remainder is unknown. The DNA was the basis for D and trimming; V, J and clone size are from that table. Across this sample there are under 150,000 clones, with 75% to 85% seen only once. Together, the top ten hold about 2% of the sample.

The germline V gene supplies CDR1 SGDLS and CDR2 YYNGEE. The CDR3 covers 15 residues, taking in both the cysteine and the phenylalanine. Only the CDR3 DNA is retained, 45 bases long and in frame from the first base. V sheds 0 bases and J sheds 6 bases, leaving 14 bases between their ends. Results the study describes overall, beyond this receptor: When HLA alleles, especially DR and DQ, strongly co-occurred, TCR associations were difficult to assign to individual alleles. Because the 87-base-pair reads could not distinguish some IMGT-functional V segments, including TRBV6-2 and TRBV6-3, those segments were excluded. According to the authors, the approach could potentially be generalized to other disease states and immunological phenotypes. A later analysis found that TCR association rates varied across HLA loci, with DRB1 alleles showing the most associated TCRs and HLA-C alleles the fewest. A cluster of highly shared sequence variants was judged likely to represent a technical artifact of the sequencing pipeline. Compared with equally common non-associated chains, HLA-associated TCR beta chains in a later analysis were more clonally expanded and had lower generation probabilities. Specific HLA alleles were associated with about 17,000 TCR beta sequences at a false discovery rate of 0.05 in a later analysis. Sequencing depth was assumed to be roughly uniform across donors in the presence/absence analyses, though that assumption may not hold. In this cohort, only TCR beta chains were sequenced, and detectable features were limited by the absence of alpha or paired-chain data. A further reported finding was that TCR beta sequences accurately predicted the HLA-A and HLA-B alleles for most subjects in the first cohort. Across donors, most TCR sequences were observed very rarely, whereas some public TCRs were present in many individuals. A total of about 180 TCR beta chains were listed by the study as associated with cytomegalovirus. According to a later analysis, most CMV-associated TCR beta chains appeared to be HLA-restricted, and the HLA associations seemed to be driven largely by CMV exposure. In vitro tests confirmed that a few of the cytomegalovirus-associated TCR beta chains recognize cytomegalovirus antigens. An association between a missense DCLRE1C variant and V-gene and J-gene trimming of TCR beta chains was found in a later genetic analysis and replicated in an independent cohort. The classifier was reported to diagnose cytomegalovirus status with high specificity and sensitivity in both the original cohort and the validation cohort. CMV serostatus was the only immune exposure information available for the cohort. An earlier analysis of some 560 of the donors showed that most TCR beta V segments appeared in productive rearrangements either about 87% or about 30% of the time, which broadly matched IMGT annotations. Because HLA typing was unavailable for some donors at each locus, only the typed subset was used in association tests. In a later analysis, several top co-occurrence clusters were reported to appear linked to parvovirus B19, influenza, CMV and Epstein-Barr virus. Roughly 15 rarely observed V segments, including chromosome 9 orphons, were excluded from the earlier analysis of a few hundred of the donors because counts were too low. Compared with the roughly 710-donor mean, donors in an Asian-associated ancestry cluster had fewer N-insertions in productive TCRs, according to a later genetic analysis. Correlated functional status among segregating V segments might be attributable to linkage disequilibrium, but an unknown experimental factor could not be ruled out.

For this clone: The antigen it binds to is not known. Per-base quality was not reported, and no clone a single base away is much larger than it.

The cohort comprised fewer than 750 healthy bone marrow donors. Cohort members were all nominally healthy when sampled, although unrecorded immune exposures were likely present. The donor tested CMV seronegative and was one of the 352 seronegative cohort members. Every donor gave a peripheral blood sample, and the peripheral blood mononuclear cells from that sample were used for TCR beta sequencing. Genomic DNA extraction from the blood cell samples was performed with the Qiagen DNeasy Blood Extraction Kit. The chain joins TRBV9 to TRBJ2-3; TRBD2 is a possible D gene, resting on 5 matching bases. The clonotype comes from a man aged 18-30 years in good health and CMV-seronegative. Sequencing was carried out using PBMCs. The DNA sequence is TGTGCCAGCAGCGTAGGGGGTGGGCGGGCTGATACGCAGTATTTT. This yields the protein CASSVGGGRADTQYF.